This record looks at one T cell receptor (beta chain) sequence and its context. Using immunoSEQ multiplex PCR, the repertoire was profiled, and TCRdb retains in-frame clones only, with some absent. The sample carries 50,000 to 65,000 clones, about nine tenths recorded once. Deletions cut 4 bases from V and 4 bases from J, with 20 bases between. CDR1 SGHDN and CDR2 FVKESK come from the germline V gene. This CDR3 comprises 16 residues. The data belong to a study of T cell changes during pregnancy in multiple sclerosis. The sample in question was peripheral blood, obtained in the first trimester of pregnancy. The source of this sequence is a female donor in good health, enrolled as a control in a pregnancy study. This chain uses TRBV14 with TRBJ2-7, with D unresolved. The CDR3 DNA reads as TGTGCCAGCAGCCCCGGTCTTCTAGGCCAGAAATACGAGCAGTACTTC. Protein: CASSPGLLGQKYEQYF.